These 29 T cell receptor beta chains came from one sample sequenced in a study of T cells in tumors after PD-1 blockade. Clones were sequenced by immunoSEQ multiplex PCR, and TCRdb holds only the in-frame ones, with some missing. Of approximately 47,000 clones in the sample, 65% to 85% are singletons; the top ten hold just over 4%. Sequenced material: PBMCs, taken before anti-PD-1 treatment. The receptors here all came from a human donor with basal cell carcinoma.

The V and J genes are TRBV19 and TRBJ1-2; the D gene is possibly TRBD1 (6 bases). There are 13 residues in the CDR3. The germline V and J ends were trimmed by 6 bases and 6 bases, with 14 bases remaining between them. CDR1 is LNHDA and CDR2 is SQIVND in the germline V gene (reference sequence). The DNA of the CDR3 is TGTGCCAGTAGCCTACAGGGATCCCATGGCTACACCTTC. It is translated as CASSLQGSHGYTF.

V usage is TRBV2 and J usage is TRBJ1-1; no clear D gene. Trimming shortened V by 3 bases and J by 3 bases, and 11 bases separated the two germline ends. This CDR3 spans 14 amino acids. Germline CDR1 reads SNHLY; CDR2 reads FYNNEI. CDR3 region: CASSDPGIDTEAFF. CDR3 bases: TGTGCCAGCAGTGATCCGGGGATAGACACTGAAGCTTTCTTT.

The chain is built from TRBV13 and TRBJ2-7; D possibly corresponds to TRBD1 (5 bases). Germline CDR1 reads PRHDT; CDR2 reads FYEKMQ (reference sequence). V lost 8 bases and J 8 bases, leaving 16 bases between the germline ends. This CDR3 is built from 12 residues. This CDR3 reads CASQGESAKQYF. CDR3 in DNA: TGTGCCAGCCAAGGGGAAAGTGCGAAGCAGTACTTC.

The genes are TRBV6-6 and TRBJ2-3; D is perhaps TRBD2 (7 bases). Trimming removed 5 bases at V and 0 bases at J, with 24 bases between. CDR3 length equals 19 residues. The germline V gene has CDR1 MNHNY and CDR2 SVGAGI (reference sequence). The CDR3 sequence: CASSPRGGGASTSTDTQYF. CDR3 bases: TGTGCCAGCAGTCCCAGGGGTGGGGGGGCATCCACTAGCACAGATACGCAGTATTTT.

This sequence joins TRBV4-1 and TRBJ2-5, with a tentative D call TRBD1 (6 bases). The CDR3 loop spans 17 amino acids. Trimming left V 0 bases short and J 5 bases short, with 19 bases between. CDR1 and CDR2 (germline): MGHRA, YSYEKL. As DNA, the CDR3 is TGCGCCAGCAGCCAAGATTCCCCCTTTGGACAGTCGGAGACCCAGTACTTC. This gives the protein CASSQDSPFGQSETQYF.

This chain joins TRBV10-3 and TRBJ2-2; D possibly corresponds to TRBD2 (5 bases). This CDR3 is built from 14 residues. The germline V gene has CDR1 ENHRY and CDR2 SYGVKD. Trimming pared 3 bases from V and 8 bases from J, leaving 13 bases between. The CDR3 DNA is TGTGCCATCAGTGAAATAGTTGAGGGAGGGGAGCTGTTTTTT. This sequence encodes CAISEIVEGGELFF.

CDR3 nucleotide sequence: TGTGCCAGCAGCTCAGGAACCTACACTGAAGCTTTCTTT. As protein: CASSSGTYTEAFF. The rearrangement joins TRBV7-8 to TRBJ1-1; unclear D gene. In germline, CDR1 is SGHVS, CDR2 FQNEAQ. V was pared by 4 bases and J by 3 bases, with 9 bases between. The CDR3 covers 13 residues.

DNA of the CDR3: TGCGCCAGCAGCCAAGGCCAGGGGGGCCAAGAGACCCAGTACTTC. This codes for CASSQGQGGQETQYF. The genes are TRBV4-1 and TRBJ2-5; D perhaps matches TRBD1 (7 bases). Trimming removed 1 base from V and 1 base from J, with 10 bases in between. The CDR3 contains 15 residues. Germline loops: CDR1 MGHRA, CDR2 YSYEKL.

This chain connects TRBV27 to TRBJ2-5; D is undetermined. Deletions cut 5 bases from V and 1 base from J, with 17 bases between. The CDR3 spans 16 residues. Germline assignment: CDR1 MNHEY and CDR2 SMNVEV (reference sequence). The CDR3 loop is CASSHLAWWGQETQYF. CDR3 nucleotides: TGTGCCAGCAGTCACTTGGCCTGGTGGGGCCAAGAGACCCAGTACTTC.

The genes are TRBV27 and TRBJ1-2; 7 bases align to TRBD1. Germline V gives CDR1 MNHEY, CDR2 SMNVEV (reference sequence). This CDR3 region has 13 residues. V was pared by 6 bases and J by 5 bases, with 6 bases of the junction left unmatched. CDR3 region: CASRETGHYGYTF. As DNA, the CDR3 is TGTGCCAGCAGGGAGACAGGGCATTATGGCTACACCTTC.

This rearrangement joins TRBV20-1 to TRBJ2-3, with 8 nucleotides matching TRBD2. The CDR3 extends over 11 amino acids. Germline lookup yields CDR1 DFQATT and CDR2 SNEGSKA (reference sequence). CDR3 DNA: TGCAGACCTAGCGGGTCAGATACGCAGTATTTT. Protein product: CRPSGSDTQYF.

The chain combines TRBV18 with TRBJ1-5, with 7 bases lining up with TRBD1. V trimming: 1 base; J trimming: 3 bases; junction bases outside the gene matches: 3. CDR3 length equals 15 residues. Germline-derived CDR1 and CDR2 are KGHSH and LQKENI. CDR3 bases: TGTGCCAGCTCACCACAGGGGGCGCCCAATCAGCCCCAGCATTTT. It specifies CASSPQGAPNQPQHF.

CDR3 DNA sequence: TGTGCCAGCAGCTTAGGGCGGGGCCTCACAGATACGCAGTATTTT. Translating gives CASSLGRGLTDTQYF. This rearrangement joins TRBV5-6 to TRBJ2-3; D is perhaps TRBD2 (6 bases). The germline V and J ends were trimmed by 2 bases and 2 bases, with 12 bases remaining between them. The CDR3 loop spans 15 amino acids. CDR1 SGHDT and CDR2 YYEEEE come from the germline V gene. Filled out from reference TRBV5-6 and TRBJ2-3, the complete variable domain reads DAGVTQSPTHLIKTRGQQVTLRCSPKSGHDTVSWYQQALGQGPQFIFQYYEEEERQRGNFPDRFSGHQFPNYSSELNVNALLLGDSALYLCASSLGRGLTDTQYFGPGTRLTVL.

This chain connects TRBV19 to TRBJ2-7; 7 bases match TRBD1. Germline V CDR1 and CDR2: LNHDA, SQIVND (reference sequence). This CDR3 is built from 13 residues. V gave up 8 bases and J gave up 5 bases; unmatched junction bases: 9. The CDR3 protein is CASARDSHNEQYF. The CDR3 nucleotides are TGTGCCAGTGCCCGGGACAGCCACAACGAGCAGTACTTC.

The rearrangement uses TRBV12-3 or TRBV12-4 and TRBJ2-7; TRBD1 aligns across 8 bases. Losses at the gene ends were 5 bases for V and 5 bases for J; bases not matched to a gene: 5. The CDR3 loop spans 13 amino acids. CDR3 region: CASSQTDRDEQYF. CDR3 in DNA: TGTGCCAGCAGTCAAACGGACAGGGACGAGCAGTACTTC.

V and J are TRBV30 and TRBJ1-4; D not resolved. Germline CDR1 and CDR2: GTSNPN and SVGIG (reference sequence). The CDR3 spans 16 residues. Trimming removed 0 bases at V and 7 bases at J, with 18 bases between. CDR3 sequence (DNA): TGTGCCTGGAGTGTATTATGGACTGGATGGACTGAAAAACTGTTTTTT. Encoded protein: CAWSVLWTGWTEKLFF.

This clone was counted a few times. This sequence joins TRBV20-1 and TRBJ1-2; D might be TRBD1 (6 bases). Trimming took 6 bases from V and 8 from J, leaving 13 bases between them. Germline V gene lookup returns CDR1 DFQATT and CDR2 SNEGSKA (reference sequence). The CDR3 is made up of 11 amino acids. The CDR3 region has the DNA TGCAGTGCAGGGGACACTCGGGGCTACACCTTC. Its translation is CSAGDTRGYTF.

This chain links TRBV30 with TRBJ1-1; D is unresolved. The CDR3 contains 14 residues. V was clipped by 1 base and J by 4 bases, with 13 bases between them. Looked up from germline, CDR1 is GTSNPN and CDR2 is SVGIG (reference sequence). The DNA of the CDR3 is TGTGCCTGGAGTGGGAGGGCAGGACGCACTGAAGCTTTCTTT. Translation gives CAWSGRAGRTEAFF.

V and J are TRBV3-1 (or the pseudogene TRBV3-2) and TRBJ2-2; 8 bases fit TRBD1. Losses at the gene ends were 4 bases for V and 1 base for J; bases not matched to a gene: 5. The CDR3 extends over 16 amino acids. Per germline, CDR1 LGHDT and CDR2 YNNKEL (reference sequence). CDR3 sequence: CASSPGQGWNTGELFF. The CDR3 region has the DNA TGTGCCAGCAGCCCCGGACAGGGTTGGAACACCGGGGAGCTGTTTTTT.

Written as DNA, the CDR3 is TGTGCCAGCAGCCCTGACAGGTACAATGAGCAGTTCTTC. The encoded protein is CASSPDRYNEQFF. The gene calls are TRBV9 and TRBJ2-1, with D perhaps matching TRBD1 (6 bases). This CDR3 contains 13 residues. From germline, CDR1 is SGDLS and CDR2 YYNGEE. V was trimmed by 4 bases and J by 4 bases, leaving 9 bases between them.

The genes are TRBV6-1 and TRBJ1-5, with 8 nucleotides matching TRBD1. The CDR3 has 14 amino acids. The germline V gene has CDR1 MNHNS and CDR2 SASEGT. Germline trimming cut 2 bases from V and 7 bases from J; bases unmatched to any gene: 4. CDR3 bases: TGTGCCAGCAGTGAACAGGGGGCGCACCAGCCCCAGCATTTT. This encodes CASSEQGAHQPQHF.

V is TRBV3-1 (or the pseudogene TRBV3-2) and J is TRBJ2-3; possibly TRBD2 for D (5 bases). The CDR3 is made up of 15 amino acids. Germline-derived CDR1 and CDR2 are LGHDT and YNNKEL (reference sequence). V lost 0 bases to trimming and J lost 2 bases, with 9 bases between them. For the CDR3, the DNA is TGTGCCAGCAGCCAAGATAGCGCCACCACAGATACGCAGTATTTT. Its translation is CASSQDSATTDTQYF.

This clone was observed a few times. The rearrangement joins TRBV6-5 to TRBJ2-2; D call uncertain. This CDR3 has 11 amino acids. Trimming removed 6 bases at V and 6 bases at J, with 5 bases between. Germline CDR1 is MNHEY and CDR2 is SVGAGI. The CDR3 DNA sequence: TGTGCCAGCAGGGTCGCCGGGGAGCTGTTTTTT. Translated: CASRVAGELFF.

The J gene is TRBJ2-7, the V gene TRBV7-2; 7 positions match TRBD2. Germline loops: CDR1 SGHTA, CDR2 FQGNSA. Germline trimming cut 5 bases from V and 7 bases from J; bases unmatched to any gene: 11. This CDR3 spans 14 amino acids. The DNA for the CDR3 is TGTGCCAGCAGCCCCTTGGGCGGGGGAGTTGAGCAGTACTTC. This sequence encodes CASSPLGGGVEQYF.

The chain carries TRBV2 and TRBJ2-7; D gene ambiguous. Germline V gene data show CDR1 as SNHLY and CDR2 as FYNNEI. The CDR3 sequence is 15 residues long. Between the trimmed V and J ends, which lost 2 bases and 2 bases, there was a span of 13 bases. The DNA for the CDR3 is TGTGCCAGCAGTGAACTGGGGAAGTGGCCCTACGAGCAGTACTTC. Translation: CASSELGKWPYEQYF.

V usage is TRBV6-1 and J usage is TRBJ2-3; the D gene could be TRBD1 or TRBD2 (5 bases each). The CDR3 spans 14 residues. Trimming removed 1 base from V and 4 bases from J, with 9 bases in between. Germline V gene sequence: CDR1 MNHNS, CDR2 SASEGT. DNA for the CDR3: TGTGCCAGCAGTGAAGGAAGGGGAGCAGATACGCAGTATTTT. Protein: CASSEGRGADTQYF.

This clone was found once. V gene TRBV28 combines with J gene TRBJ2-2; TRBD1 agrees at 7 bases. The CDR3 totals 15 residues. CDR1 is MDHEN, CDR2 SYDVKM, per germline. V shed 6 bases and J 0 bases; nucleotides not matched to a gene: 4. The CDR3: CASSSDRANTGELFF. The CDR3 DNA reads as TGTGCCAGCAGCAGTGACAGGGCGAACACCGGGGAGCTGTTTTTT.

In its sample, this clone was seen once. The chain uses TRBV3-1 (or the pseudogene TRBV3-2) and TRBJ1-1; no reliable D call. V was pared by 1 base and J by 7 bases, with 10 bases between. Germline V CDR1 and CDR2: LGHDT, YNNKEL (reference sequence). The CDR3 has 13 amino acids. CDR3 DNA sequence: TGTGCCAGCAGCCAAGCGGGTTGGGGTGAAGCTTTCTTT. The encoded protein is CASSQAGWGEAFF.

For the CDR3, the DNA is TGTGCCAGCAGCTTGGAGTCCGTCTCTGGAAACACCATATATTTT. It codes for CASSLESVSGNTIYF. The chain joins TRBV5-8 to TRBJ1-3; unclear D gene. This CDR3 has 15 residues. V was cut by 0 bases and J by 0 bases, with 7 bases left in between. CDR1 SGHTS and CDR2 YDEGEE come from the germline V gene.